The rows below give T cell receptor beta chains drawn from one sample of a study of identifying expanded T cells in peripheral blood. Data came from immunoSEQ multiplex PCR; TCRdb stores just in-frame clones and leaves some out. This sample has 100,000 to 150,000 clones, with approximately 86% found just once. The sample consisted of blood. Receptors originate from a person aged 18-70 years in good health. Each CDR3 is given with its conserved first and last residue. The D gene is left open where the match is weak. Only part of the rows carry a size: once, few, many, or a class if the clone is expanded.

>NA|TRBJ1-1|TRBV25-1|NA
TGTGCCAGCCGCGGCGGGAACACTGAAGCTTTCTTT
CASRGGNTEAFF
>NA|TRBJ1-1|TRBV11-2|NA
TGTGCCAGCAGCCGCGACTTCCCGAACACTGAAGCTTTCTTT
CASSRDFPNTEAFF
>medium-sized|TRBJ2-1|TRBV5-6|NA
TGTGCCAGCAGGCAGGGTCACCATGAGCAGTTCTTC
CASRQGHHEQFF
>NA|TRBJ2-3|TRBV28|NA
TGTGCCAGCAGTTTCAATAAGCACGGGAGCGATACGCAGTATTTT
CASSFNKHGSDTQYF
>few|TRBJ2-1|TRBV15|TRBD2
TGTGCCACCAGCAGAGGTGTTGTAGCGGGGGGGCCGAGCGACAATGAGCAGTTCTTC
CATSRGVVAGGPSDNEQFF
>NA|TRBJ2-2|TRBV15|NA
TGTGCCACCAGCCCCCGAGAAAGGACCGGGGAGCTGTTTTTT
CATSPRERTGELFF
>NA|TRBJ2-7|TRBV6-6|NA
TGTGCCAGCAGTTACTCGGCAGGGCCCGAGCAGTACTTC
CASSYSAGPEQYF
>NA|TRBJ1-4|TRBV5-6|NA
TGTGCCAGCAGCTTGGATACAGGGTATAATGAAAAACTGTTTTTT
CASSLDTGYNEKLFF
>NA|TRBJ1-2|TRBV21-1|NA
TGTGCCAGCGCCATGGGCAGGGTAGGTGGCTACACCTTC
CASAMGRVGGYTF
>NA|TRBJ1-3|TRBV28|NA
TGTGCCAGCAGTTTTTTGTCTGGAAACACCATATATTTT
CASSFLSGNTIYF
>few|TRBJ1-5|TRBV7-8|NA
TGTGCCAGCAGCTTAGCCGGTGAGCCCCAGCATTTT
CASSLAGEPQHF
>NA|TRBJ1-1|TRBV28|NA
TGTGCCAGCAGTCCAGGGGCCCAACGGGACACTGAAGCTTTCTTT
CASSPGAQRDTEAFF
>NA|TRBJ2-2|TRBV9|NA
TGTGCCAGCAGCCCCCTCAGGAACACCGGGGAGCTGTTTTTT
CASSPLRNTGELFF
>NA|TRBJ2-1|TRBV7-9|NA
TGTGCCAGCACCCTGGCTGGGGGCGTTCGAGGCAATGAGCAGTTCTTC
CASTLAGGVRGNEQFF
>NA|TRBJ2-1|TRBV2|NA
TGTGCCAGCAGTGAGCGGGAAAGCTACAATGAGCAGTTCTTC
CASSERESYNEQFF
>once|TRBJ1-6|TRBV6-5|TRBD1
TGTGCCAGCAGTTTTATGGACAGGGGAAATTCACCCCTCCACTTT
CASSFMDRGNSPLHF
>NA|TRBJ2-2|TRBV2|TRBD2
TGTGCCAGCACTCCCGGACTAGCGGGAGGGCCGGGCACCGGGGAGCTGTTTTTT
CASTPGLAGGPGTGELFF
>NA|TRBJ2-3|TRBV7-3|TRBD2
TGTGCCAGCAGCCCCAAGACTAGCGTGGGCACAGATACGCAGTATTTT
CASSPKTSVGTDTQYF
>NA|TRBJ1-4|TRBV7-2|NA
TGTGCCAGCAGCTTTGGGGTAACTAATGAAAAACTGTTTTTT
CASSFGVTNEKLFF
>NA|TRBJ1-2|TRBV5-4|NA
TGTGCCAGCAGGGAATACAGAATGGGTGGCTACACCTTC
CASREYRMGGYTF
>NA|TRBJ1-6|TRBV6-6|NA
TGTGCCAGCCGGGACGGCAAAAATTCACCCCTCCACTTT
CASRDGKNSPLHF
>NA|TRBJ2-2|TRBV14|NA
TGTGCCAGCAGCCCGGGGCGCCCGGAGCTGTTTTTT
CASSPGRPELFF
>NA|TRBJ1-5|TRBV10-3|TRBD1
TGTGCCACCAACGACAGGGGGCTTCAGCCCCAGCATTTT
CATNDRGLQPQHF
>NA|TRBJ2-5|TRBV28|TRBD1
TGTGCCAGCAGCACCTACAGGGGGCGCGCAGAGACCCAGTACTTC
CASSTYRGRAETQYF
>once|TRBJ2-1|TRBV19|TRBD2
TGTGCCAGTAGTACCACTAGCGGGTTTGACAATGAGCAGTTCTTC
CASSTTSGFDNEQFF
>few|TRBJ2-2|TRBV29-1|NA
TGCAGCGTGGTACGGTCGGAGTCCTTCACCGGGGAGCTGTTTTTT
CSVVRSESFTGELFF
>NA|TRBJ2-7|TRBV9|NA
TGTGCCAGCAGCGCCGGCCCGGACGGCTACTACGAGCAGTACTTC
CASSAGPDGYYEQYF
>NA|TRBJ1-1|TRBV19|NA
TGTGCCAGTAGTCTACAGGGCGGGGGCACTGAAGCTTTCTTT
CASSLQGGGTEAFF
>NA|TRBJ2-3|TRBV2|NA
TGTGCCAGCAGTGAGCCAGGGCGGGCAGATACGCAGTATTTT
CASSEPGRADTQYF